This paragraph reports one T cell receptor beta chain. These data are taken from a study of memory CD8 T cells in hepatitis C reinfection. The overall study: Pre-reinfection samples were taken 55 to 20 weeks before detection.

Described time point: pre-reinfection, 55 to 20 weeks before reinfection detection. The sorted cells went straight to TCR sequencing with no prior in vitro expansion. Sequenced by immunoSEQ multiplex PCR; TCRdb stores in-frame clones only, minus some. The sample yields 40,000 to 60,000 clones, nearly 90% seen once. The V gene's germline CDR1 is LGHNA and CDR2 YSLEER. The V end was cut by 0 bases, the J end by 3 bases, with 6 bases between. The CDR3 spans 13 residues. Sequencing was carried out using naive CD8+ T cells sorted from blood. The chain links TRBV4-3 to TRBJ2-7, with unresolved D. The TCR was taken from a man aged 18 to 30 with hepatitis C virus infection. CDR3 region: CASSQERGYEQYV. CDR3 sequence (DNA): TGCGCCAGCAGCCAAGAGCGCGGCTACGAGCAGTACGTC.